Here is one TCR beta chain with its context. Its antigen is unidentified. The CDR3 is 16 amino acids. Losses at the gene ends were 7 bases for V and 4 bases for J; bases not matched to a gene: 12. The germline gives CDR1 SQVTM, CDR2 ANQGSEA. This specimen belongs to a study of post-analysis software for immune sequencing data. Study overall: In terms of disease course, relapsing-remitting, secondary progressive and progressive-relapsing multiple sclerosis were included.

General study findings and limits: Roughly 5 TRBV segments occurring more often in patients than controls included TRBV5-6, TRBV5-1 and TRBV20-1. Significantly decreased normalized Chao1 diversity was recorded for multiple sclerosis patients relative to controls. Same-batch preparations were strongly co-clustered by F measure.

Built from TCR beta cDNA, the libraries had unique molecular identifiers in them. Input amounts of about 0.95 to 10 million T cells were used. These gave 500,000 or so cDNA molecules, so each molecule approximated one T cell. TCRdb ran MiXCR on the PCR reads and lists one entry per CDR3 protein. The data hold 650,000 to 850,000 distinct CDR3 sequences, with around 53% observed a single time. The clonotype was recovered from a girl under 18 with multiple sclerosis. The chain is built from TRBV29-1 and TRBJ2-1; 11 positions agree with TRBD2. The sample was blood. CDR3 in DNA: TGCAGCGCGACCACTGCCCTAGCGGGGGGATACAATGAGCAGTTCTTC. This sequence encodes CSATTALAGGYNEQFF.